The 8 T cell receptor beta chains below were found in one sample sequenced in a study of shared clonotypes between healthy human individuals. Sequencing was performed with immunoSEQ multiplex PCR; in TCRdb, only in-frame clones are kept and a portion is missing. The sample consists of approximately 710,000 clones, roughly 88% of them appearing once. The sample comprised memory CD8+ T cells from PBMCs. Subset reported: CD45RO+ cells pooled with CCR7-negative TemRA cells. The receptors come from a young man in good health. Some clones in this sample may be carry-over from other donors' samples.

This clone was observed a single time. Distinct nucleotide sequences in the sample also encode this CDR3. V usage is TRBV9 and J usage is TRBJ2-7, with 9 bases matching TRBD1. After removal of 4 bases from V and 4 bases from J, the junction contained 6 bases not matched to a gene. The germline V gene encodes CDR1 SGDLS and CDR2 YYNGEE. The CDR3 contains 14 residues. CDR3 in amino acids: CASSPGTGNYEQYF. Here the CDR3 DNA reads TGTGCCAGCAGCCCCGGGACAGGGAATTACGAGCAGTACTTC.

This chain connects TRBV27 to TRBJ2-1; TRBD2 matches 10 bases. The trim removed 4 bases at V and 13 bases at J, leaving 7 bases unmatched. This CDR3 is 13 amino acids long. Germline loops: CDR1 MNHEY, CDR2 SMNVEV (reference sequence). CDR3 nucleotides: TGTGCCAGCAGTTCGAAACTAGCGGGAACTCAGTTCTTC. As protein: CASSSKLAGTQFF.

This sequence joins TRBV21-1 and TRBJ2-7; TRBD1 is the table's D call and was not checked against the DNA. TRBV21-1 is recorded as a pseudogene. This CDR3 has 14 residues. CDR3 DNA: TGTGCCAGCAGCCGACAGGGGTGGGTTTGCGAGCAGTACTTC. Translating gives CASSRQGWVCEQYF.

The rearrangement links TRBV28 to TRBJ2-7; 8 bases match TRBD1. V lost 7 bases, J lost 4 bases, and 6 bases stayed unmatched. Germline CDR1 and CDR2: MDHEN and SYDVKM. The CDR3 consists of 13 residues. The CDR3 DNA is TGTGCCAGCACGCGGGACAGGACATACGAGCAGTACTTC. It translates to CASTRDRTYEQYF.

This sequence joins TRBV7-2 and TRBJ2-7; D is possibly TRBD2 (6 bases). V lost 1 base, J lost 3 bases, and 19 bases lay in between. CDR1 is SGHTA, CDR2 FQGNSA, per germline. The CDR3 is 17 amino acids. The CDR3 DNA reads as TGTGCCAGCAGCTTAGAGGGCGACCTTTGGGGAGGCTACGAGCAGTACTTC. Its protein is CASSLEGDLWGGYEQYF. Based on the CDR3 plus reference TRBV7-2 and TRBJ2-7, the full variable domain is GAGVSQSPSNKVTEKGKDVELRCDPISGHTALYWYRQSLGQGLEFLIYFQGNSAPDKSGLPSDRFSAERTGGSVSTLTIQRTQQEDSAVYLCASSLEGDLWGGYEQYFGPGTRLTVT.

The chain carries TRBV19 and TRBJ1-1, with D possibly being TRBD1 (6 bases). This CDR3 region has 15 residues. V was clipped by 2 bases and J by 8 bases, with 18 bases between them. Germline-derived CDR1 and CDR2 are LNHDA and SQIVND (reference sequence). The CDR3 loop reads CASSISGVGLREAFF. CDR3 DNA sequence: TGTGCCAGTAGTATATCAGGGGTCGGCCTCCGAGAAGCTTTCTTT.

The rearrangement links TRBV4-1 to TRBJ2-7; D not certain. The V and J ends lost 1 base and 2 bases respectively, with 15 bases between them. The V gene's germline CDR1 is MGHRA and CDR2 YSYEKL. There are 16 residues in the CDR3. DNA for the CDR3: TGCGCCAGCAGCCAAGGCCCGGCAGGTGGAACCTACGAGCAGTACTTC. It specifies CASSQGPAGGTYEQYF.

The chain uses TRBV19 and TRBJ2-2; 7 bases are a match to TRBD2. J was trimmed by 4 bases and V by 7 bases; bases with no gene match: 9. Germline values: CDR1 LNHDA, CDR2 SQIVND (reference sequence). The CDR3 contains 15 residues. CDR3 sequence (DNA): TGTGCCAGTACCTTGGGGGGGTCGGGCACCGGGGAGCTGTTTTTT. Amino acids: CASTLGGSGTGELFF. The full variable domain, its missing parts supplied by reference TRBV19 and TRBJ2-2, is DGGITQSPKYLFRKEGQNVTLSCEQNLNHDAMYWYRQDPGQGLRLIYYSQIVNDFQKGDIAEGYSVSREKKESFPLTVTSAQKNPTAFYLCASTLGGSGTGELFFGEGSRLTVL.